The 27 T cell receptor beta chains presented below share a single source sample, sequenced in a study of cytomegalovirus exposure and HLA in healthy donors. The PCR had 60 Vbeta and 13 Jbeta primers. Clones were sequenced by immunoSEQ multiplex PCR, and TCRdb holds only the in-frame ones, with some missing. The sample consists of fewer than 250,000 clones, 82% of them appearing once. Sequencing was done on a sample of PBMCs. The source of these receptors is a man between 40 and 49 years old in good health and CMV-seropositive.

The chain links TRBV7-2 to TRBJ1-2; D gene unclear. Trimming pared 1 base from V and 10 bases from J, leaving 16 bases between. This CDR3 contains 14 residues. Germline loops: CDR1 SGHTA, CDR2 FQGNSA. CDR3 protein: CASSLGGGVDYYTF. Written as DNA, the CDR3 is TGTGCCAGCAGCTTAGGAGGTGGGGTAGACTACTACACCTTC.

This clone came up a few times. The CDR3, as DNA: TGTGCCAGCAGCCCAGGGACAGGGCCGAGTAGGGAGCAGTTCTTC. Amino acids: CASSPGTGPSREQFF. The chain employs TRBV7-6 and TRBJ2-1, with 9 positions matching TRBD1. Germline trimming cut 5 bases from V and 10 bases from J; bases unmatched to any gene: 12. There are 15 residues in the CDR3. CDR1 is SGHVS, CDR2 FNYEAQ, per germline. Filled out from reference TRBV7-6 and TRBJ2-1, the complete variable domain reads GAGVSQSPRYKVTKRGQDVALRCDPISGHVSLYWYRQALGQGPEFLTYFNYEAQQDKSGLPNDRFSAERPEGSISTLTIQRTEQRDSAMYRCASSPGTGPSREQFFGPGTRLTVL.

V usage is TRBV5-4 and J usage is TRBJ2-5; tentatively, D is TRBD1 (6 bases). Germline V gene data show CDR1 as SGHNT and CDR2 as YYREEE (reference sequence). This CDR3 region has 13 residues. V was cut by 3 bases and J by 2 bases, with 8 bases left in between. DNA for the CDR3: TGTGCCAGCAGCTCCGGACAGCAAGAGACCCAGTACTTC. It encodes CASSSGQQETQYF.

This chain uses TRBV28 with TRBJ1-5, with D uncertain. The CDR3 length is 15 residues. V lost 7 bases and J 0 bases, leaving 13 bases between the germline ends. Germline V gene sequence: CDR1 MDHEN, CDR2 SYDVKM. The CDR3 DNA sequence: TGTGCCAGCACCGTAAGCGATTATAGCAATCAGCCCCAGCATTTT. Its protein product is CASTVSDYSNQPQHF.

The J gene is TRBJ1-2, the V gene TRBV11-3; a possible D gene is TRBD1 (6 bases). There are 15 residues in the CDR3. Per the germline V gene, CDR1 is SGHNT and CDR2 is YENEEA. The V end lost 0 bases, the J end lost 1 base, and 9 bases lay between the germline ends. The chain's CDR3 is CASSLDMDSNYGYTF. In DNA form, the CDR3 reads TGTGCCAGCAGCTTAGACATGGACAGTAACTATGGCTACACCTTC.

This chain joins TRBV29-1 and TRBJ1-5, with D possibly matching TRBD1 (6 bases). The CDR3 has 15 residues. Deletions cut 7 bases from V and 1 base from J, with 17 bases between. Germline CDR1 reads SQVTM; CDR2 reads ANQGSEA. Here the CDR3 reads CSATGTWGSNQPQHF. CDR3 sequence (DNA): TGCAGCGCCACCGGGACATGGGGGAGCAATCAGCCCCAGCATTTT.

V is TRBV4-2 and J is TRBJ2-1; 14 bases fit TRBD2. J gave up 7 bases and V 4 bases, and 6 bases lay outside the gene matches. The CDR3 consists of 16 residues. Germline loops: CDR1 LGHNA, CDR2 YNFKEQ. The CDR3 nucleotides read TGTGCCAGCAGCCCTCAGGGGACTAGCGGGAGAAATGAGCAGTTCTTC. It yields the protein CASSPQGTSGRNEQFF.

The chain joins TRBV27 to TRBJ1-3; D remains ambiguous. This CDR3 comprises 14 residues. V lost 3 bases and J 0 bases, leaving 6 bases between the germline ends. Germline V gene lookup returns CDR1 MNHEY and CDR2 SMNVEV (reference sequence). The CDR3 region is CASSLSLSGNTIYF. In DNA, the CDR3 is TGTGCCAGCAGTTTGTCCCTCTCTGGAAACACCATATATTTT.

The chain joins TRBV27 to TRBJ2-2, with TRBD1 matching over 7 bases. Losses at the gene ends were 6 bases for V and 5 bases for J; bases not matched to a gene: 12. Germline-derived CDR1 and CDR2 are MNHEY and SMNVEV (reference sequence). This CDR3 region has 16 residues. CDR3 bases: TGTGCCAGCAGACGCTTTAACAGGGGTTATACCGGGGAGCTGTTTTTT. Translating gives CASRRFNRGYTGELFF.

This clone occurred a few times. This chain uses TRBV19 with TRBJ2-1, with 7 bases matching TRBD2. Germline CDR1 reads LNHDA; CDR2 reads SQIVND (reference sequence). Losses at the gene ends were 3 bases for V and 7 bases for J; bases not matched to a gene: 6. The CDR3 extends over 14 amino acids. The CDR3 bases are TGTGCCAGTAGTATTGGTATGGGAGGGAATGAGCAGTTCTTC. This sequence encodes CASSIGMGGNEQFF.

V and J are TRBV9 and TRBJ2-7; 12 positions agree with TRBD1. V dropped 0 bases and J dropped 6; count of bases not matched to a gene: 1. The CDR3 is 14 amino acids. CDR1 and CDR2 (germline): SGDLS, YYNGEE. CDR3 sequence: CASSVGDRGLEQYF. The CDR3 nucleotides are TGTGCCAGCAGCGTAGGGGACAGGGGGCTCGAGCAGTACTTC. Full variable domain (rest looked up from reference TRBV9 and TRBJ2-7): DSGVTQTPKHLITATGQRVTLRCSPRSGDLSVYWYQQSLDQGLQFLIQYYNGEERAKGNILERFSAQQFPDLHSELNLSSLELGDSALYFCASSVGDRGLEQYFGPGTRLTVT.

CDR3 amino acids: CASSLDYATDTQYF. CDR3 DNA sequence: TGTGCCAGCAGCTTAGACTATGCCACAGATACGCAGTATTTT. The V and J genes are TRBV7-9 and TRBJ2-3; no firm D call. CDR1 is SEHNR and CDR2 is FQNEAQ in the germline V gene (reference sequence). The CDR3 is 14 amino acids. V was pared by 1 base and J by 2 bases, with 7 bases between.

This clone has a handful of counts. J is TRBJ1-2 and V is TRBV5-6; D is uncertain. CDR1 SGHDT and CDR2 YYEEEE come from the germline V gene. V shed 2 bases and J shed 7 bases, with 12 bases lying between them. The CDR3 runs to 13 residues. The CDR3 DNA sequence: TGTGCCAGCAGCTTTACCTCCCGGAGTGGCTACACCTTC. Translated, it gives CASSFTSRSGYTF.

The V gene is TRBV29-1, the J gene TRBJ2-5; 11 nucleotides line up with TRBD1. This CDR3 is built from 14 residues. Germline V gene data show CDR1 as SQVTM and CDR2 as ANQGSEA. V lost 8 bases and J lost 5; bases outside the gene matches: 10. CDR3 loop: CSTFGQGAPETQYF. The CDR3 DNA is TGCAGCACCTTCGGACAGGGGGCGCCGGAGACCCAGTACTTC.

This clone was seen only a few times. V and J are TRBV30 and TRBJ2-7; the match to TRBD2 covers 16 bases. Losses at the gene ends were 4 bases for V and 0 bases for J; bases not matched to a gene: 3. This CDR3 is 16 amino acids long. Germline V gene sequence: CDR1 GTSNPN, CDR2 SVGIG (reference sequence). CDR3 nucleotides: TGTGCCTGGATTGGGACTAGCGGGAGGGCCTCCTACGAGCAGTACTTC. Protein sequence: CAWIGTSGRASYEQYF.

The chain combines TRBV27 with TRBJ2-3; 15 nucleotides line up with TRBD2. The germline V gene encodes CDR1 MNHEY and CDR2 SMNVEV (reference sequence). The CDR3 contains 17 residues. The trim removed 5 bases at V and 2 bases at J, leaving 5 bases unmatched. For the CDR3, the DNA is TGTGCCAGCAGTCCGGGACTAGCGGGAGGACTCACAGATACGCAGTATTTT. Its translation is CASSPGLAGGLTDTQYF.

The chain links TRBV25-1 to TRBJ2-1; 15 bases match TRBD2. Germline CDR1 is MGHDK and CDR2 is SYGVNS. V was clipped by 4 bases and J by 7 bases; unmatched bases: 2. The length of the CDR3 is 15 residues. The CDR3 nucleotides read TGTGCCAGCAGTGCAGGGACTAGCGGGAGGAATGAGCAGTTCTTC. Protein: CASSAGTSGRNEQFF.

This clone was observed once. CDR3 bases: TGTGCCAGCAGCCCTGGACTAGCGGAAGAGACCCAGTACTTC. Encoded protein: CASSPGLAEETQYF. The chain carries TRBV7-9 and TRBJ2-5; 10 nucleotides agree with TRBD2. The V and J ends lost 5 bases and 3 bases, in that order; junction bases with no gene match: 3. The CDR3 totals 14 residues. Germline CDR1 and CDR2: SEHNR and FQNEAQ (reference sequence).

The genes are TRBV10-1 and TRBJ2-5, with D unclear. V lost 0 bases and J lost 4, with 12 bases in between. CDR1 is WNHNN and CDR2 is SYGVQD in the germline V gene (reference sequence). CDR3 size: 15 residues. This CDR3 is CASSESGVIGETQYF. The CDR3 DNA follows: TGCGCCAGCAGTGAGTCCGGAGTAATAGGAGAGACCCAGTACTTC.

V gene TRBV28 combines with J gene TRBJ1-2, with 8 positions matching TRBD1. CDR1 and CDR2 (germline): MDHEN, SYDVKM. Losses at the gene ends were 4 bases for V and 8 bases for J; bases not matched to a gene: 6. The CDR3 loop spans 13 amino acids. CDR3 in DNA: TGTGCCAGCAGTTCGACAGGGGTGAGGGGCTACACCTTC. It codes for CASSSTGVRGYTF.

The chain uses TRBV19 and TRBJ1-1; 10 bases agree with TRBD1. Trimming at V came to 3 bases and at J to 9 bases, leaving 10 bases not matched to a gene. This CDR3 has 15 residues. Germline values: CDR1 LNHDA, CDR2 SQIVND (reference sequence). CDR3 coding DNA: TGTGCCAGTAGTATCTTCGGGACAGGGGAGTCCAAAGCTTTCTTT. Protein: CASSIFGTGESKAFF. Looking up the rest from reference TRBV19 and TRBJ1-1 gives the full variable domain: DGGITQSPKYLFRKEGQNVTLSCEQNLNHDAMYWYRQDPGQGLRLIYYSQIVNDFQKGDIAEGYSVSREKKESFPLTVTSAQKNPTAFYLCASSIFGTGESKAFFGQGTRLTVV.

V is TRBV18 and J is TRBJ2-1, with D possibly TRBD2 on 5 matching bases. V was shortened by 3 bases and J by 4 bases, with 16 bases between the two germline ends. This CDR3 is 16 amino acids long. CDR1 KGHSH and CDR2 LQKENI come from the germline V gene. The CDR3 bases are TGTGCCAGCTCACCGAGAGAGGTACCGGGGTACAATGAGCAGTTCTTC. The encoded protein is CASSPREVPGYNEQFF.

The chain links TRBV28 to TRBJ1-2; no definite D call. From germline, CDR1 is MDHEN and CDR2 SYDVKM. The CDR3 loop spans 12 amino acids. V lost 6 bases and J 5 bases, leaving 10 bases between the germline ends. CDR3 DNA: TGTGCCAGCAGCCCTCAGGCATATGGCTACACCTTC. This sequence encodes CASSPQAYGYTF.

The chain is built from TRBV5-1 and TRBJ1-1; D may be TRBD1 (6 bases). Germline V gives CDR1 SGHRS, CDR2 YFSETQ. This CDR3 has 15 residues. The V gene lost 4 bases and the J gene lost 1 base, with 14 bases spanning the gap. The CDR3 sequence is CASSQNRVTNTEAFF. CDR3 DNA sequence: TGCGCCAGCAGCCAAAACAGGGTGACGAACACTGAAGCTTTCTTT.

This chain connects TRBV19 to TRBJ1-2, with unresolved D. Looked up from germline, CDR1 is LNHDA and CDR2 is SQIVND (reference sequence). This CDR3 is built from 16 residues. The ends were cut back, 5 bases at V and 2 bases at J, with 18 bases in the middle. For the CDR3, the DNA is TGTGCCAGTAGTGATGCTCCGGGTTTGTCGAACTATGGCTACACCTTC. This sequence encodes CASSDAPGLSNYGYTF.

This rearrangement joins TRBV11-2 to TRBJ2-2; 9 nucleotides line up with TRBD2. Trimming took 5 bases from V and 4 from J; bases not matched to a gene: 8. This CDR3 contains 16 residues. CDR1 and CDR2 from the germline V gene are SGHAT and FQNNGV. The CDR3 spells CASSPAGLAVTGELFF. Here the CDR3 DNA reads TGTGCCAGCAGCCCGGCGGGACTAGCAGTCACCGGGGAGCTGTTTTTT.

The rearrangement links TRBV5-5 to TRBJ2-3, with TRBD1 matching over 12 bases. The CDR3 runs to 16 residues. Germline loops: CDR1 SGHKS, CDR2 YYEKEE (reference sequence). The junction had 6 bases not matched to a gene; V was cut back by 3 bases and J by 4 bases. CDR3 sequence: CASSWTGTGGADTQYF. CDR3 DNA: TGTGCCAGCAGCTGGACCGGGACAGGGGGCGCAGATACGCAGTATTTT.